The clone carrying this T cell receptor (beta chain) was seen more than once but under ten times. This CDR3 contains 14 residues. Germline lookup yields CDR1 SGHAT and CDR2 FQDESV (reference sequence). The V end was cut by 5 bases, the J end by 8 bases, with 13 bases between. TCRdb keeps only in-frame clones here, not all; method: immunoSEQ multiplex PCR. The profile covers roughly 290,000 clones, with 84% appearing a single time and approximately 14% taken by the ten largest. The data stem from a study of blood T cell repertoires in COVID-19. Study summary: Spain, Italy and the United States supplied samples that represented acute and convalescent COVID-19. Nucleic acid was either cDNA or gDNA, and it came from T cells, B-cell-depleted T cells, or PBMCs.

The sample comprised peripheral blood. The V gene is TRBV11-1, the J gene TRBJ1-6; no reliable D call. The receptor was derived from a person between 70 and 80 years old with COVID-19, enrolled during active disease. The CDR3 nucleotides read TGTGCCAGCAGCCCTCCGGGAGGGCATTCACCCCTCCACTTT. This sequence encodes CASSPPGGHSPLHF.